What follows is one TCR beta chain and its context. Its antigen is not identified. The sample originates from a study of T cell responses to AZD1222 COVID-19 vaccine. Study-wide results and caveats: The study identified only six AZD1222 recipients as seropositive at baseline. Donors skewed white British and female; clonal diversity was possibly underestimated. Spike-specific TCR breadth and depth grew following two AZD1222 doses.

With 2 bases removed from V and 6 bases from J, the gap between germline ends came to 11 bases. Germline loops: CDR1 MDHEN, CDR2 SYDVKM. The CDR3 has 15 residues. Only in-frame clones appear in the TCRdb table, and some are missing; sequencing was by immunoSEQ multiplex PCR. The table includes 130,000 or so clones, 75% to 95% detected once. Second-dose schedules of about 4 or about 12 weeks were combined. The source of this sequence is an adult who received the AZD1222 COVID-19 vaccine. The chain links TRBV28 to TRBJ1-6; D is ambiguous. The specimen was peripheral blood, collected 28 days after the second AZD1222 dose. The CDR3 sequence is CASSLRGRFNSPLHF. In DNA, the CDR3 is TGTGCCAGCAGTTTAAGAGGGCGGTTTAATTCACCCCTCCACTTT. The variable domain in full, completed from reference TRBV28 and TRBJ1-6, reads DVKVTQSSRYLVKRTGEKVFLECVQDMDHENMFWYRQDPGLGLRLIYFSYDVKMKEKGDIPEGYSVSREKKERFSLILESASTNQTSMYLCASSLRGRFNSPLHFGNGTRLTVT.